The present entry profiles one TCR beta chain with its context. Its antigen is undetermined. One junction end disagrees with the germline gene, perhaps due to a read error. With a constant-region primer, TCR beta cDNA was made from around 530 ng of total RNA. ARM-PCR was slightly modified, and three nested multiplex PCR rounds with it gave rise to the TCR beta libraries. Both of the initial two PCR rounds ran for 10 cycles and employed TRBV1-TRBV30 forward primers alongside a C-beta reverse primer. TCRdb fed the multiplex PCR reads into MiXCR, producing one record per CDR3 protein. Of roughly 55,000 distinct CDR3 sequences detected, approximately 70% appear once; the ten largest clones hold around 57%. From germline, CDR1 is LGHNA and CDR2 YSLEER. This CDR3 is built from 16 residues. These data belong to a study of tumor-infiltrating lymphocytes in primary liver carcinoma. Points from the study as a whole: Less overlap was seen in tumor-adjacent and tumor-blood pairs than in tumor region pairs. No more than about 8-24% of top clones could be seen in all five tumor regions.

The source material, about 18-33 mg of unsorted bulk tissue, was used to co-extract RNA and DNA. Chronic HBV infection, which was untreated, was present in the patients. This clonotype was sampled from a man aged 40-49 years with primary liver carcinoma and hepatitis B virus infection. Sample: liver tumor tissue from sampling region 2. This sample's subset: tumor region T2, inferior pole. The gene calls are TRBV4-3 and TRBJ2-3, with TRBD2 identical over 14 bases. The CDR3 loop is CASSQGLAGVVDTHYF. CDR3 nucleotides: TGCGCCAGCAGCCAGGGACTAGCGGGAGTGGTGGATACGCACTATTTT.